What follows are 24 T cell receptor beta chains derived from one specimen sequenced in a study of STAT5B mutations in CD4+ large granular lymphocyte leukemia. Profiled with immunoSEQ multiplex PCR; TCRdb holds only in-frame clones, not every one. The table shows some 33,000 clones, with around 70% occurring only once. The sample was CD4+ T cells from blood buffy coats. The origin of the receptors is a human donor in good health.

The CDR3 DNA follows: TGTGCCACCAGCGGGGCGGCAGGGAGATGGAATGGCTACACCTTC. As protein: CATSGAAGRWNGYTF. The J gene is TRBJ1-2, the V gene TRBV15, with a weak D call TRBD1 (5 bases). The V gene's germline CDR1 is LNHNV and CDR2 YYDKDF (reference sequence). This CDR3 region has 15 residues. Trimming took 5 bases from V and 6 from J, leaving 19 bases between them.

This clone occurred once. The J gene is TRBJ2-2, the V gene TRBV15; D not resolved. The V gene lost 8 bases and the J gene lost 7 bases, with 17 bases spanning the gap. This CDR3 contains 14 residues. Per the germline V gene, CDR1 is LNHNV and CDR2 is YYDKDF (reference sequence). CDR3 sequence: CATRFDLSGGELFF. CDR3 bases: TGTGCCACCCGTTTCGACCTCTCCGGCGGGGAGCTGTTTTTT.

The chain joins TRBV5-5 to TRBJ2-3; maybe TRBD2 (5 bases). V was pared by 5 bases and J by 4 bases, with 20 bases between. The CDR3 sequence is 16 residues long. The germline CDR1 and CDR2 sequences are SGHKS and YYEKEE (reference sequence). CDR3 nucleotides: TGTGCCAGCAGTTTGCCCGGGATCGGAGGTGCAGATACGCAGTATTTT. As protein: CASSLPGIGGADTQYF.

This chain uses TRBV19 with TRBJ1-2; D may be TRBD1 (5 bases). Trimming removed 3 bases at V and 5 bases at J, with 16 bases between. The CDR3 is 15 amino acids. Germline V gene data show CDR1 as LNHDA and CDR2 as SQIVND (reference sequence). This CDR3 is CASSISTAIRYGYTF. The CDR3, as DNA: TGTGCCAGTAGTATTTCGACAGCCATCAGGTATGGCTACACCTTC.

This chain links TRBV11-3 with TRBJ2-3; the D gene is possibly TRBD1 (6 bases). This CDR3 has 14 amino acids. The V gene lost 4 bases and the J gene lost 1 base, with 9 bases spanning the gap. Germline CDR1 and CDR2: SGHNT and YENEEA. The CDR3 bases are TGTGCCAGCAGCTACCGGACAGGCACAGATACGCAGTATTTT. It yields the protein CASSYRTGTDTQYF.

For the CDR3, the DNA is TGTGCCAGCGACGTGACAGGGCCTCTGATGAACACTGAAGCTTTCTTT. It codes for CASDVTGPLMNTEAFF. V gene TRBV6-6 combines with J gene TRBJ1-1, with 7 bases that match TRBD1. The CDR3 sequence is 16 residues long. The V and J ends lost 8 bases and 0 bases, in that order; junction bases with no gene match: 12. Per the germline V gene, CDR1 is MNHNY and CDR2 is SVGAGI (reference sequence).

The rearrangement joins TRBV29-1 to TRBJ2-3; D is perhaps TRBD2 (6 bases). Looked up from germline, CDR1 is SQVTM and CDR2 is ANQGSEA. V was clipped by 6 bases and J by 5 bases, with 15 bases between them. CDR3 size: 13 residues. CDR3 coding DNA: TGCAGCGTACCTCTAGCCGGGGGAGATACGCAGTATTTT. Protein sequence: CSVPLAGGDTQYF.

V and J are TRBV2 and TRBJ2-3, with D perhaps matching TRBD1 (5 bases). Germline V gene data show CDR1 as SNHLY and CDR2 as FYNNEI. Trimming left V 7 bases short and J 4 bases short, with 15 bases between. The CDR3 runs to 14 residues. CDR3 sequence (DNA): TGTGCCAGCAATCTCTGGGGCAGGGCAGATACGCAGTATTTT. Amino acids: CASNLWGRADTQYF.

In DNA, the CDR3 is TGTGCCAGCAGCTTGGATCTTCAAACTTACGAGCAGTACTTC. This gives the protein CASSLDLQTYEQYF. This chain uses TRBV5-4 with TRBJ2-7; no definite D call. Trimming removed 0 bases at V and 4 bases at J, with 11 bases between. The CDR3 is 14 residues long. Looked up from germline, CDR1 is SGHNT and CDR2 is YYREEE (reference sequence).

J is TRBJ2-6 and V is TRBV15; D not resolved. The CDR3 consists of 15 residues. CDR1 and CDR2 from the germline V gene are LNHNV and YYDKDF (reference sequence). With 5 bases removed from V and 2 bases from J, the gap between germline ends came to 10 bases. The CDR3 nucleotides are TGTGCCACCAGCCGCCAGTTAGCTGGGGCCAACGTCCTGACTTTC. Amino acids: CATSRQLAGANVLTF.

V gene TRBV7-8 combines with J gene TRBJ1-3; a possible D gene is TRBD1 (5 bases). CDR1 is SGHVS, CDR2 FQNEAQ, per germline. The CDR3 length is 17 residues. Trimming stripped 4 bases from V and 4 bases from J, with 20 bases between. The CDR3 reads CASSSSGGELSGNTIYF. Written as DNA, the CDR3 is TGTGCCAGCAGCTCCTCTGGGGGGGAACTGTCGGGAAACACCATATATTTT.

This clone has only a few counts. This chain links TRBV2 with TRBJ1-5, with D perhaps matching TRBD1 (5 bases). This CDR3 has 16 residues. The V gene lost 4 bases and the J gene lost 3 bases, with 16 bases spanning the gap. The germline V gene has CDR1 SNHLY and CDR2 FYNNEI. The CDR3 is CASSGQGRAANQPQHF. In DNA, the CDR3 is TGTGCCAGCAGTGGGCAGGGTCGAGCTGCCAATCAGCCCCAGCATTTT.

The chain employs TRBV25-1 and TRBJ2-5; TRBD2 is a possible D gene (6 bases). Looked up from germline, CDR1 is MGHDK and CDR2 is SYGVNS. Trimming stripped 0 bases from V and 5 bases from J, with 13 bases between. CDR3 length equals 15 residues. CDR3 protein: CASSEYGGPAETQYF. The CDR3, as DNA: TGTGCCAGCAGTGAATACGGGGGACCAGCCGAGACCCAGTACTTC.

The chain joins TRBV27 to TRBJ1-5; 7 bases align to TRBD1. The CDR3 spans 17 residues. V shed 2 bases, J shed 4 bases, and the junction held 11 bases outside the gene matches. CDR1 is MNHEY and CDR2 is SMNVEV in the germline V gene (reference sequence). The CDR3 loop is CASSLATPGQTNQPQHF. CDR3 sequence (DNA): TGTGCCAGCAGTTTAGCTACCCCGGGACAGACTAATCAGCCCCAGCATTTT.

This chain uses TRBV28 with TRBJ1-2, with D perhaps matching TRBD1 (6 bases). The CDR3 is made up of 14 amino acids. Trimming stripped 1 base from V and 7 bases from J, with 13 bases between. The germline V gene has CDR1 MDHEN and CDR2 SYDVKM. CDR3 sequence: CASSLLNREIGYTF. The CDR3 nucleotides read TGTGCCAGCAGTTTATTAAACAGGGAGATTGGCTACACCTTC.

V and J are TRBV7-8 and TRBJ1-5; D remains unclear. The CDR3 consists of 13 residues. Trimming took off 7 bases at V and 6 bases at J, with 13 bases between the two ends. In germline, CDR1 is SGHVS, CDR2 FQNEAQ. Written as DNA, the CDR3 is TGTGCCAGCACTGTAGCAGGCGGTCAGCCCCAGCATTTT. This gives the protein CASTVAGGQPQHF. The entire variable domain, with the rest obtained from reference TRBV7-8 and TRBJ1-5, is as follows: GAGVSQSPRYKVAKRGQDVALRCDPISGHVSLFWYQQALGQGPEFLTYFQNEAQLDKSGLPSDRFFAERPEGSVSTLKIQRTQQEDSAVYLCASTVAGGQPQHFGDGTRLSIL.

The rearrangement uses TRBV11-2 and TRBJ1-2, with D tentatively TRBD1 (6 bases). CDR3 length equals 17 residues. Germline assignment: CDR1 SGHAT and CDR2 FQNNGV. The V and J ends lost 5 bases and 2 bases respectively, with 21 bases between them. CDR3 amino acids: CASSPRKPGQMNYGYTF. As DNA, the CDR3 is TGTGCCAGCAGCCCCCGTAAACCGGGACAAATGAACTATGGCTACACCTTC. The full variable domain, completed using reference TRBV11-2 and TRBJ1-2, is EAGVAQSPRYKIIEKRQSVAFWCNPISGHATLYWYQQILGQGPKLLIQFQNNGVVDDSQLPKDRFSAERLKGVDSTLKIQPAKLEDSAVYLCASSPRKPGQMNYGYTFGSGTRLTVV.

This clone came up a few times. This chain connects TRBV6-5 to TRBJ1-4, with a possible D match to TRBD1 (5 bases). This CDR3 has 15 amino acids. Trimming stripped 6 bases from V and 8 bases from J, with 19 bases between. Per the germline V gene, CDR1 is MNHEY and CDR2 is SVGAGI. The CDR3 sequence is CASRPTRETGEKLFF. CDR3 nucleotide sequence: TGTGCCAGCAGACCCACCAGGGAAACGGGGGAAAAACTGTTTTTT.

Notes on this clone: The germline gene is not matched at one end of the junction; a read error may be the cause. The V and J genes are TRBV11-2 and TRBJ2-7; 7 bases match TRBD2. Germline V gives CDR1 SGHAT, CDR2 FQNNGV. This CDR3 is built from 15 residues. The CDR3 coding sequence is TGTGCCAGCAGCTCCTTGGGGGGGATGCAATACGAGCAGTACTTT. Translating it yields CASSSLGGMQYEQYF.

V and J are TRBV7-8 and TRBJ2-3; 9 nucleotides line up with TRBD2. Germline V gives CDR1 SGHVS, CDR2 FQNEAQ. Trimming cost V 5 bases and J 1 base; bases outside gene matches: 4. The length of the CDR3 is 15 residues. CDR3 sequence (DNA): TGTGCCAGCAGCCGCGGGAGGGCCGGCACAGATACGCAGTATTTT. Encoded protein: CASSRGRAGTDTQYF. Based on the CDR3 plus reference TRBV7-8 and TRBJ2-3, the full variable domain is GAGVSQSPRYKVAKRGQDVALRCDPISGHVSLFWYQQALGQGPEFLTYFQNEAQLDKSGLPSDRFFAERPEGSVSTLKIQRTQQEDSAVYLCASSRGRAGTDTQYFGPGTRLTVL.

The chain links TRBV18 to TRBJ2-5; 10 bases map to TRBD1. CDR1 KGHSH and CDR2 LQKENI come from the germline V gene. This CDR3 comprises 15 residues. Germline trimming cut 6 bases from V and 5 bases from J; bases unmatched to any gene: 9. The CDR3 sequence is CASSPSGQGRETQYF. The CDR3, as DNA: TGTGCCAGCTCCCCTTCGGGACAGGGGAGGGAGACCCAGTACTTC.

The CDR3 here is CASSQSSGYSYEQYF. DNA for the CDR3: TGTGCCAGCAGCCAGTCTAGTGGTTACTCCTACGAGCAGTACTTC. This chain uses TRBV4-2 with TRBJ2-7; D ambiguous. CDR3 length: 15 amino acids. Germline V gene lookup returns CDR1 LGHNA and CDR2 YNFKEQ. Deletions cut 3 bases from V and 0 bases from J, with 12 bases between.

V usage is TRBV4-2 and J usage is TRBJ2-3, with no clear D. CDR1 and CDR2 from the germline V gene are LGHNA and YNFKEQ. Trimming removed 3 bases at V and 2 bases at J, with 6 bases between. The CDR3 runs to 13 residues. Here the CDR3 reads CASSQHFTDTQYF. The CDR3, as DNA: TGTGCCAGCAGCCAGCACTTCACAGATACGCAGTATTTT.

The chain links TRBV18 to TRBJ2-5, with 8 bases matching TRBD1. Germline V gene sequence: CDR1 KGHSH, CDR2 LQKENI. V trimming: 3 bases; J trimming: 4 bases; junction bases outside the gene matches: 1. The CDR3 is 13 amino acids. CDR3 loop: CASSPTGVETQYF. CDR3 DNA sequence: TGTGCCAGCTCACCGACAGGGGTAGAGACCCAGTACTTC.